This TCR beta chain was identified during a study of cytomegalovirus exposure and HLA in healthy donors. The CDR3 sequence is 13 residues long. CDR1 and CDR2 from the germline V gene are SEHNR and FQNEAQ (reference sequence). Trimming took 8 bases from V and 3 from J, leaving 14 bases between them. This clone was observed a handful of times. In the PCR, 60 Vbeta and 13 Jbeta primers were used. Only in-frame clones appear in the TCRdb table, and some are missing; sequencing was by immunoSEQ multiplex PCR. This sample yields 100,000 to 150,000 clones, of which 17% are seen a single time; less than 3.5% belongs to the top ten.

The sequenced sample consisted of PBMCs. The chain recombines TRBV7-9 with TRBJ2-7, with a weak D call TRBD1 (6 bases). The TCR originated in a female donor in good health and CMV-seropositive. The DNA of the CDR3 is TGTGCCAGCGTCCGGGACACCAACTACGAGCAGTACTTC. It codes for CASVRDTNYEQYF.